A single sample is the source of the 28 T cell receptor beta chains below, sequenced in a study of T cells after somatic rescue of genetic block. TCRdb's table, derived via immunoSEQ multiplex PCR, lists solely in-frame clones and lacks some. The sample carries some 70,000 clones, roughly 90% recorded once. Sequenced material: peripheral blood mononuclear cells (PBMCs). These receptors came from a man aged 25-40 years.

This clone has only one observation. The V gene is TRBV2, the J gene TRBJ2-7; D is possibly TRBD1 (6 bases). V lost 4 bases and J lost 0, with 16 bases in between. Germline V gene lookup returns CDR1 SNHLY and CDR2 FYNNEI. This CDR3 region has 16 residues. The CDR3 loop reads CASSGPRGPSSYEQYF. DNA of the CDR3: TGTGCCAGCAGTGGGCCCAGGGGCCCTAGCTCCTACGAGCAGTACTTC. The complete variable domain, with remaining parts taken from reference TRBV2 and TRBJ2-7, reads EPEVTQTPSHQVTQMGQEVILRCVPISNHLYFYWYRQILGQKVEFLVSFYNNEISEKSEIFDDQFSVERPDGSNFTLKIRSTKLEDSAMYFCASSGPRGPSSYEQYFGPGTRLTVT.

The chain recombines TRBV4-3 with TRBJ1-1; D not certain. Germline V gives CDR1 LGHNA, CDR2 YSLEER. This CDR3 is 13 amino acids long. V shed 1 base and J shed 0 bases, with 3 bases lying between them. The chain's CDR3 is CASSQAVNTEAFF. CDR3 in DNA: TGCGCCAGCAGCCAAGCCGTGAACACTGAAGCTTTCTTT.

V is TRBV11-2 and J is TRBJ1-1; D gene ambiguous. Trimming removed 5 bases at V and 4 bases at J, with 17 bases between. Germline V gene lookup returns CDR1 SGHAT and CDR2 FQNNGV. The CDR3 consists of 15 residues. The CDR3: CASSIGSEGATEAFF. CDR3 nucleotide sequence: TGTGCCAGCAGCATAGGAAGTGAGGGAGCCACTGAAGCTTTCTTT.

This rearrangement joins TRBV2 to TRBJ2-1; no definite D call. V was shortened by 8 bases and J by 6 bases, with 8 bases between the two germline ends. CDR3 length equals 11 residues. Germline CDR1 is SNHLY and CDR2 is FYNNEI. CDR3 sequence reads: CASSKGNEQFF. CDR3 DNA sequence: TGTGCCAGCTCCAAAGGCAATGAGCAGTTCTTC. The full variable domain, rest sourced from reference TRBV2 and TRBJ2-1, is EPEVTQTPSHQVTQMGQEVILRCVPISNHLYFYWYRQILGQKVEFLVSFYNNEISEKSEIFDDQFSVERPDGSNFTLKIRSTKLEDSAMYFCASSKGNEQFFGPGTRLTVL.

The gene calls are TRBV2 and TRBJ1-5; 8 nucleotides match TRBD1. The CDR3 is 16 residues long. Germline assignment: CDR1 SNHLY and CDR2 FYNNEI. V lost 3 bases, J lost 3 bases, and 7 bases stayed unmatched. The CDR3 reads CASSDPMDRANQPQHF. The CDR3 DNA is TGTGCCAGCAGTGACCCTATGGACAGGGCCAATCAGCCCCAGCATTTT. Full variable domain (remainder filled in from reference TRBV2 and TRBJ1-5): EPEVTQTPSHQVTQMGQEVILRCVPISNHLYFYWYRQILGQKVEFLVSFYNNEISEKSEIFDDQFSVERPDGSNFTLKIRSTKLEDSAMYFCASSDPMDRANQPQHFGDGTRLSIL.

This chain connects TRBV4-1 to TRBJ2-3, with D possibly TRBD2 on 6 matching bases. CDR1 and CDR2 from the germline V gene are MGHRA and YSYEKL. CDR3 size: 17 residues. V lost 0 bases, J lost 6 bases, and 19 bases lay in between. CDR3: CASSQDFKRASKDTQYF. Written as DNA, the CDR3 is TGCGCCAGCAGCCAAGATTTCAAGCGGGCGAGCAAGGATACGCAGTATTTT.

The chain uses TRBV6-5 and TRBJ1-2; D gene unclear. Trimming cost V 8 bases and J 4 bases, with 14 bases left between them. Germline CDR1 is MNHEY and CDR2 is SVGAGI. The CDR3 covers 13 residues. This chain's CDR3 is CASQRKAFYGYTF. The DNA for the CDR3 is TGTGCCAGCCAACGAAAAGCTTTCTATGGCTACACCTTC.

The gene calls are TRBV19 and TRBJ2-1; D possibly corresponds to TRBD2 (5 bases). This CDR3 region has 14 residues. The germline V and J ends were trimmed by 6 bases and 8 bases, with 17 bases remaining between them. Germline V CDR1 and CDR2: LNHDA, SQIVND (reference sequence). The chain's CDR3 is CASSWTRPGDEQFF. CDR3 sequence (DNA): TGTGCCAGTAGCTGGACTCGACCGGGCGATGAGCAGTTCTTC.

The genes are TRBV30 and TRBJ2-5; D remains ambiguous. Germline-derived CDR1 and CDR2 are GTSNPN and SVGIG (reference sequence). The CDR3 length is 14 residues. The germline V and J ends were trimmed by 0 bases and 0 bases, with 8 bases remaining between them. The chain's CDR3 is CAWSVRSYQETQYF. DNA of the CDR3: TGTGCCTGGAGTGTACGCAGCTACCAAGAGACCCAGTACTTC. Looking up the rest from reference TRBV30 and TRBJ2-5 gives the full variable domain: SQTIHQWPATLVQPVGSPLSLECTVEGTSNPNLYWYRQAAGRGLQLLFYSVGIGQISSEVPQNLSASRPQDRQFILSSKKLLLSDSGFYLCAWSVRSYQETQYFGPGTRLLVL.

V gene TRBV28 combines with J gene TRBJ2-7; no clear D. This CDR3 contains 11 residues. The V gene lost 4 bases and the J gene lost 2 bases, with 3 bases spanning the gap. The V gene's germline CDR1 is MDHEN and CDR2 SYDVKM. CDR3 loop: CASSSAYEQYF. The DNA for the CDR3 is TGTGCCAGCAGTTCCGCCTACGAGCAGTACTTC.

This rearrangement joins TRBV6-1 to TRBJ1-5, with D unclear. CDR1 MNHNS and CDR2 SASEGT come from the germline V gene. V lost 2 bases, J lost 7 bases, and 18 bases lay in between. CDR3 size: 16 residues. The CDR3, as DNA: TGTGCCAGCAGTGAATCGACGGCACAGCGATGGCAGCCCCAGCATTTT. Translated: CASSESTAQRWQPQHF.

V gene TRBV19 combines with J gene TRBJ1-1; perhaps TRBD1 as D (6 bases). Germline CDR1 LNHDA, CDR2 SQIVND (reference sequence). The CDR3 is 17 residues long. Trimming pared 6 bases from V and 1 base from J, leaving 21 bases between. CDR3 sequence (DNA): TGTGCCAGTAGCCGTACCACCACGGGGGCAGCGAACACTGAAGCTTTCTTT. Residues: CASSRTTTGAANTEAFF.

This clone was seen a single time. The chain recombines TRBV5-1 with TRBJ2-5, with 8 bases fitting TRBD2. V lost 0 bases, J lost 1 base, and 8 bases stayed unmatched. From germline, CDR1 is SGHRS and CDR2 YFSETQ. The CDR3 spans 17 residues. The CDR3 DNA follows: TGCGCCAGCAGCTTGGAACCGGGAGGGCCTGTCCAAGAGACCCAGTACTTC. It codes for CASSLEPGGPVQETQYF.

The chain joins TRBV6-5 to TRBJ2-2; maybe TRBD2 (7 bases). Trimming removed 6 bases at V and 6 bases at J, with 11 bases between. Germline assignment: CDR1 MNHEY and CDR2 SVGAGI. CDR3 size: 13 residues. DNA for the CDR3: TGTGCCAGCAGCAGGGGACTATCCGGGGAGCTGTTTTTT. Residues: CASSRGLSGELFF.

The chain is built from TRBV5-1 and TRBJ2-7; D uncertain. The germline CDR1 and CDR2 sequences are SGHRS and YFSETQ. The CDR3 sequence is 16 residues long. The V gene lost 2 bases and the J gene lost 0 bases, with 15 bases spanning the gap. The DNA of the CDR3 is TGCGCCAGCAGCTTAGGTGACGGAAAGAGCTCCTACGAGCAGTACTTC. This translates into CASSLGDGKSSYEQYF.

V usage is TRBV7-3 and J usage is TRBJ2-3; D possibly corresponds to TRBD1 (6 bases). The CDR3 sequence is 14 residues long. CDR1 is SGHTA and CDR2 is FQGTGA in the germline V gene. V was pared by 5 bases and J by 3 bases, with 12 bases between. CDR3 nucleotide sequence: TGTGCCAGCAGCCTTACAGGGTTAACAGATACGCAGTATTTT. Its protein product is CASSLTGLTDTQYF.

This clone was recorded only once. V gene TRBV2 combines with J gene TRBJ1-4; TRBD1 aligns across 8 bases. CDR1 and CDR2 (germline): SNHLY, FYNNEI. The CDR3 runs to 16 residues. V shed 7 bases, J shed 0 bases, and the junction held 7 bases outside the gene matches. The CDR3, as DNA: TGTGCCAGCACGACAGGGGCCTCCGCAACTAATGAAAAACTGTTTTTT. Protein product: CASTTGASATNEKLFF.

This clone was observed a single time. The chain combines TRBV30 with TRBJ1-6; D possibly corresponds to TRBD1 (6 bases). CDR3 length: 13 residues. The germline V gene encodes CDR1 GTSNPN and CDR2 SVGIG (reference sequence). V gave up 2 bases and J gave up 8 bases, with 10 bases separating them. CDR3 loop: CAWSTGLDSPLHF. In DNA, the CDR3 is TGTGCCTGGAGTACAGGGTTGGATTCACCCCTCCACTTT.

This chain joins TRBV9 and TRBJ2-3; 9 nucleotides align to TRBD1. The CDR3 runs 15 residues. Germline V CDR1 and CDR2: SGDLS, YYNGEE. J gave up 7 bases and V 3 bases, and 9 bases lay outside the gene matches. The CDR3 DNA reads TGTGCCAGCAGCGCAACCGGGACAGGGAGTCATACGCAGTATTTT. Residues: CASSATGTGSHTQYF.

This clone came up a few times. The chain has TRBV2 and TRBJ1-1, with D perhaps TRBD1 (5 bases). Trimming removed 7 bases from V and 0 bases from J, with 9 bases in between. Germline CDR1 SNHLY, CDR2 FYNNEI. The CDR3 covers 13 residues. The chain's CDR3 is CASTGGVNTEAFF. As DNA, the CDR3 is TGTGCCAGCACAGGAGGGGTGAACACTGAAGCTTTCTTT.

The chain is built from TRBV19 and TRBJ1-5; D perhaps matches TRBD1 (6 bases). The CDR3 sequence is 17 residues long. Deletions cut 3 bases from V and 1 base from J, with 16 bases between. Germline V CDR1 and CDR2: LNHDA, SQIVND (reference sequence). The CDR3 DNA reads TGTGCCAGTAGTATGGGAAGAGGGACAACGAGCAATCAGCCCCAGCATTTT. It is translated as CASSMGRGTTSNQPQHF.

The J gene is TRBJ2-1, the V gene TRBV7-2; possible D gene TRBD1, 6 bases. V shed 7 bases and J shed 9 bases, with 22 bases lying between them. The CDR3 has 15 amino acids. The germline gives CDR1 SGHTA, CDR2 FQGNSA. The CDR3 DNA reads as TGTGCCAGCACCCGGTCCGGTAGCTGGGGGCCTGAGCAGTTCTTC. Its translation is CASTRSGSWGPEQFF.

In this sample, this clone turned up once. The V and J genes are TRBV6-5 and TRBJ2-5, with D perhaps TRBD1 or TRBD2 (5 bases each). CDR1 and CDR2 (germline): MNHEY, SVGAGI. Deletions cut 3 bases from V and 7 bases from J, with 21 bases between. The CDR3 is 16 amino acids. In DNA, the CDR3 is TGTGCCAGCAGTTATAAGGGGAACCCGAGTGGAGGGACCCAGTACTTC. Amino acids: CASSYKGNPSGGTQYF.

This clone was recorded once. CDR3 residues: CASTPRTGSETQYF. CDR3 in DNA: TGTGCCAGCACACCGAGGACAGGGAGCGAGACCCAGTACTTC. This rearrangement joins TRBV28 to TRBJ2-5, with 8 bases that match TRBD1. CDR3 length equals 14 residues. V shed 7 bases and J 5 bases; nucleotides not matched to a gene: 9. The germline gives CDR1 MDHEN, CDR2 SYDVKM. Full variable domain (outside the CDR3, taken from reference TRBV28 and TRBJ2-5): DVKVTQSSRYLVKRTGEKVFLECVQDMDHENMFWYRQDPGLGLRLIYFSYDVKMKEKGDIPEGYSVSREKKERFSLILESASTNQTSMYLCASTPRTGSETQYFGPGTRLLVL.

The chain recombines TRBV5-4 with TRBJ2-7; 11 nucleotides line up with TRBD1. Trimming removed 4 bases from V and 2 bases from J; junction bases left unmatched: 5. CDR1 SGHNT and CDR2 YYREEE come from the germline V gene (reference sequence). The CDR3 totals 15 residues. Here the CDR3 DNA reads TGTGCCAGCAGCAGGGACAGGGGGTCTGCCTACGAGCAGTACTTC. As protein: CASSRDRGSAYEQYF.

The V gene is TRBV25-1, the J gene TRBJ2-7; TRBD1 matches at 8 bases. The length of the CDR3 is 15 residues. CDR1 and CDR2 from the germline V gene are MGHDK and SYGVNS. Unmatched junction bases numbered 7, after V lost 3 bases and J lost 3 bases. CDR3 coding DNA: TGTGCCAGCAGTGAGGACAGGGCCATGAGCTACGAGCAGTACTTC. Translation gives CASSEDRAMSYEQYF.

The CDR3 bases are TGTGCCAGTAGTATAGCCCCTGGTCCTACCTACAATGAGCAGTTCTTC. This gives the protein CASSIAPGPTYNEQFF. The chain joins TRBV19 to TRBJ2-1, with unresolved D. V dropped 1 base and J dropped 2 bases, with 12 bases sitting between them. The CDR3 is 16 amino acids. The germline gives CDR1 LNHDA, CDR2 SQIVND (reference sequence).

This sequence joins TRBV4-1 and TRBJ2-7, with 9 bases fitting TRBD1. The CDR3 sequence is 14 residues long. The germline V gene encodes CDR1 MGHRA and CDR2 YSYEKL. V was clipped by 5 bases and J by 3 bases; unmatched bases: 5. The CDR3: CASSAKTGGYEQYF. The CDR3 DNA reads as TGCGCCAGCAGCGCTAAGACAGGGGGCTACGAGCAGTACTTC.